These 32 T cell receptor beta chains originate from one sample sequenced in a study of OX40 agonist ivuxolimab in advanced cancers. Only in-frame clones appear in the TCRdb table, and some are missing; sequencing was by immunoSEQ multiplex PCR. The top ten clones hold approximately 10% of a sample with about 80,000 clones, over 85% of them seen once. The source was CD4+ or CD8+ T cells sorted from blood, collected in a trial of the OX40 agonist ivuxolimab. Source of these receptors: an adult with an advanced solid tumor such as melanoma, head and neck, liver or kidney cancer.

This chain's CDR3 is CASSPPTFGGAFNYGYTF. The CDR3 nucleotides read TGTGCCAGCTCACCACCAACCTTCGGCGGGGCCTTTAACTATGGCTACACCTTC. This rearrangement joins TRBV18 to TRBJ1-2, with D tentatively TRBD1 (5 bases). V shed 0 bases and J shed 1 base, with 18 bases lying between them. This CDR3 comprises 18 residues. Per germline, CDR1 KGHSH and CDR2 LQKENI.

This clone was detected only a few times. The chain recombines TRBV4-1 with TRBJ2-7; 7 nucleotides line up with TRBD2. This CDR3 region has 16 residues. Germline V gene data show CDR1 as MGHRA and CDR2 as YSYEKL. V trimming: 0 bases; J trimming: 2 bases; junction bases outside the gene matches: 7. The CDR3 nucleotides are TGCGCCAGCAGCCAAGATGGTCTAGGGAGGGCCTACGAGCAGTACTTC. Protein sequence: CASSQDGLGRAYEQYF.

V and J are TRBV7-2 and TRBJ2-7; no clear D. The CDR3 extends over 12 amino acids. V lost 3 bases and J lost 3, with 6 bases in between. Germline loops: CDR1 SGHTA, CDR2 FQGNSA. CDR3 bases: TGTGCCAGCAGCTTTGAATTCTACGAGCAGTACTTC. Amino acid sequence: CASSFEFYEQYF.

The V gene is TRBV9, the J gene TRBJ2-1; the match to TRBD2 covers 7 bases. The trim removed 4 bases at V and 4 bases at J, leaving 8 bases unmatched. Germline values: CDR1 SGDLS, CDR2 YYNGEE. The CDR3 is made up of 15 amino acids. CDR3 loop: CASSLLAELYNEQFF. The CDR3 bases are TGTGCCAGCAGCCTCCTAGCGGAGTTATACAATGAGCAGTTCTTC.

This clone was detected once. The sample contains more than one DNA sequence encoding this CDR3. The chain combines TRBV27 with TRBJ2-1; D is unresolved. This CDR3 has 12 amino acids. The ends were cut back, 3 bases at V and 7 bases at J, with 7 bases in the middle. CDR1 is MNHEY and CDR2 is SMNVEV in the germline V gene (reference sequence). The CDR3 sequence is CASSLAGNEQFF. Written as DNA, the CDR3 is TGTGCCAGCAGTTTGGCCGGTAATGAGCAGTTCTTC.

In this sample, this clone turned up once. The genes are TRBV5-6 and TRBJ2-3; D remains ambiguous. CDR1 SGHDT and CDR2 YYEEEE come from the germline V gene. V lost 4 bases to trimming and J lost 2 bases, with 17 bases between them. The CDR3 has 16 residues. This chain's CDR3 is CASSLAGGVFTDTQYF. The DNA of the CDR3 is TGTGCCAGCAGCCTGGCCGGCGGAGTCTTCACAGATACGCAGTATTTT.

This chain links TRBV4-2 with TRBJ2-5; D gene uncertain. The CDR3 spans 15 residues. Germline CDR1 and CDR2: LGHNA and YNFKEQ. V was cut by 0 bases and J by 5 bases, with 13 bases left in between. This CDR3 is CASSQDTRLGETQYF. The CDR3 nucleotides are TGTGCCAGCAGCCAAGATACAAGGCTAGGGGAGACCCAGTACTTC.

J is TRBJ2-5 and V is TRBV27, with 8 bases lining up with TRBD2. The CDR3 runs to 13 residues. The V gene end was trimmed by 2 bases and the J gene end by 8 bases; junction bases not matched to a gene: 4. CDR1 is MNHEY and CDR2 is SMNVEV in the germline V gene (reference sequence). Written as DNA, the CDR3 is TGTGCCAGCAGTTTACGCGGACTAGCAACCCAGTACTTC. The encoded protein is CASSLRGLATQYF.

V and J are TRBV11-2 and TRBJ1-2; D gene uncertain. Trimming removed 5 bases at V and 1 base at J, with 11 bases between. CDR1 is SGHAT, CDR2 FQNNGV, per germline. There are 14 residues in the CDR3. In nucleotides, the CDR3 is TGTGCCAGCAGCCCATCCGCGGGTAACTATGGCTACACCTTC. Protein product: CASSPSAGNYGYTF.

This clone was seen once. The J gene is TRBJ2-1, the V gene TRBV7-6; 10 bases line up with TRBD2. Germline V lookup: CDR1 SGHVS, CDR2 FNYEAQ. The CDR3 covers 11 residues. The J segment lost 15 bases and the V segment lost 4 bases, leaving 3 bases of the junction unmatched. The CDR3 region has the DNA TGTGCCAGCAGCTCGACTAGCGGGCGGTTCTTC. Its translation is CASSSTSGRFF.

The chain carries TRBV7-9 and TRBJ1-4; D remains ambiguous. The CDR3 contains 13 residues. V was cut by 3 bases and J by 4 bases, with 6 bases left in between. Germline V gene lookup returns CDR1 SEHNR and CDR2 FQNEAQ (reference sequence). Here the CDR3 DNA reads TGTGCCAGCAGCTTCAGCGGTAATGAAAAACTGTTTTTT. Translated: CASSFSGNEKLFF.

This chain links TRBV7-8 with TRBJ2-3, with TRBD2 matching 7 bases. The CDR3 runs 16 residues. The V and J ends lost 5 bases and 6 bases, in that order; junction bases with no gene match: 14. From germline, CDR1 is SGHVS and CDR2 FQNEAQ. CDR3 DNA: TGTGCCAGCAGCACTACGGGGGGAGGGCCCACGGATACGCAGTATTTT. Protein sequence: CASSTTGGGPTDTQYF.

The V call is TRBV11-3, the J call TRBJ2-7; 9 positions match TRBD2. The J segment lost 5 bases and the V segment lost 2 bases, leaving 13 bases of the junction unmatched. The length of the CDR3 is 17 residues. Germline CDR1 and CDR2: SGHNT and YENEEA. The CDR3 coding sequence is TGTGCCAGCAGCTTAAGGTTTACTGGCGGGAGGGCCGACGAGCAGTACTTC. This translates into CASSLRFTGGRADEQYF.

The CDR3 spells CASRGQGFNQPQHF. CDR3 coding DNA: TGTGCCAGCAGGGGACAGGGCTTCAATCAGCCCCAGCATTTT. The gene calls are TRBV2 and TRBJ1-5; TRBD1 aligns across 9 bases. The V and J ends lost 6 bases and 3 bases, in that order; junction bases with no gene match: 3. The CDR3 contains 14 residues. Germline values: CDR1 SNHLY, CDR2 FYNNEI. Full variable domain (rest looked up from reference TRBV2 and TRBJ1-5): EPEVTQTPSHQVTQMGQEVILRCVPISNHLYFYWYRQILGQKVEFLVSFYNNEISEKSEIFDDQFSVERPDGSNFTLKIRSTKLEDSAMYFCASRGQGFNQPQHFGDGTRLSIL.

This clone was detected once. The chain recombines TRBV7-2 with TRBJ2-5; 13 bases are a match to TRBD2. The CDR3 contains 17 residues. The V and J ends lost 0 bases and 1 base, in that order; junction bases with no gene match: 2. CDR1 SGHTA and CDR2 FQGNSA come from the germline V gene. The CDR3 DNA is TGTGCCAGCAGCTTAGCTGGGACTAGCGGGGCCCAAGAGACCCAGTACTTC. Translation: CASSLAGTSGAQETQYF.

The V and J genes are TRBV6-6 and TRBJ1-2; 7 positions agree with TRBD1. V lost 2 bases and J lost 4; bases outside the gene matches: 7. This CDR3 region has 15 residues. The germline V gene encodes CDR1 MNHNY and CDR2 SVGAGI (reference sequence). This CDR3 reads CASSYNRGYVYGYTF. The CDR3 DNA is TGTGCCAGCAGTTACAACAGGGGATACGTCTATGGCTACACCTTC.

The chain uses TRBV7-9 and TRBJ2-5, with 9 positions matching TRBD2. The CDR3 spans 15 residues. V dropped 6 bases and J dropped 1; count of bases not matched to a gene: 6. CDR1 is SEHNR and CDR2 is FQNEAQ in the germline V gene (reference sequence). This CDR3 is CASSPPTSGQETQYF. In DNA, the CDR3 is TGTGCCAGCAGTCCCCCGACTAGCGGCCAAGAGACCCAGTACTTC. The entire variable domain, with the rest obtained from reference TRBV7-9 and TRBJ2-5, is as follows: DTGVSQNPRHKITKRGQNVTFRCDPISEHNRLYWYRQTLGQGPEFLTYFQNEAQLEKSRLLSDRFSAERPKGSFSTLEIQRTEQGDSAMYLCASSPPTSGQETQYFGPGTRLLVL.

The chain has TRBV11-2 and TRBJ2-5; a possible D gene is TRBD2 (5 bases). Trimming stripped 1 base from V and 2 bases from J, with 11 bases between. Germline lookup yields CDR1 SGHAT and CDR2 FQNNGV. The CDR3 loop spans 15 amino acids. DNA for the CDR3: TGTGCCAGCAGCTTAGCCTGGACTCATCAAGAGACCCAGTACTTC. Protein: CASSLAWTHQETQYF. Using reference TRBV11-2 and TRBJ2-5 for the parts outside the CDR3, the full variable domain is EAGVAQSPRYKIIEKRQSVAFWCNPISGHATLYWYQQILGQGPKLLIQFQNNGVVDDSQLPKDRFSAERLKGVDSTLKIQPAKLEDSAVYLCASSLAWTHQETQYFGPGTRLLVL.

The chain couples TRBV4-3 to TRBJ2-7; D unclear. Germline CDR1 and CDR2: LGHNA and YSLEER. The CDR3 length is 18 residues. V gave up 0 bases and J gave up 3 bases, with 21 bases separating them. CDR3 bases: TGCGCCAGCAGCCAAGAGTACCGAGACCCGGCAGCCTACTACGAGCAGTACTTC. Amino acids: CASSQEYRDPAAYYEQYF.

This clone has only one observation. The V and J genes are TRBV13 and TRBJ1-2, with D possibly matching TRBD1 (6 bases). Germline loops: CDR1 PRHDT, CDR2 FYEKMQ (reference sequence). Trimming removed 8 bases from V and 2 bases from J, with 18 bases in between. The CDR3 runs to 15 residues. The CDR3: CASSSLGGRNYGYTF. The DNA of the CDR3 is TGTGCCAGCTCCTCCCTAGGGGGGCGAAACTATGGCTACACCTTC.

The chain carries TRBV11-1 and TRBJ2-7, with 7 bases fitting TRBD2. The CDR3 is made up of 14 amino acids. Trimming removed 4 bases from V and 3 bases from J; junction bases left unmatched: 6. Germline V gene sequence: CDR1 SGHAT, CDR2 FQDESV (reference sequence). CDR3 sequence: CASSSLAENYEQYF. CDR3 bases: TGTGCCAGCAGCTCTCTAGCGGAAAACTACGAGCAGTACTTC.

This clone was detected once. The V call is TRBV7-3, the J call TRBJ2-3; D gene unclear. V was shortened by 0 bases and J by 3 bases, with 4 bases between the two germline ends. The CDR3 totals 13 residues. Germline V gene data show CDR1 as SGHTA and CDR2 as FQGTGA. In DNA, the CDR3 is TGTGCCAGCAGCTTAACTGGGACAGATACGCAGTATTTT. Its translation is CASSLTGTDTQYF.

The rearrangement joins TRBV19 to TRBJ2-4; D tentatively fits TRBD1 or TRBD2 (5 bases each). This CDR3 region has 12 residues. CDR1 is LNHDA and CDR2 is SQIVND in the germline V gene (reference sequence). Trimming shortened V by 1 base and J by 9 bases, and 7 bases separated the two germline ends. The CDR3 nucleotides read TGTGCCAGTAGTATAGGGGGGACCATTCAGTACTTC. Its protein product is CASSIGGTIQYF. Based on the CDR3 plus reference TRBV19 and TRBJ2-4, the full variable domain is DGGITQSPKYLFRKEGQNVTLSCEQNLNHDAMYWYRQDPGQGLRLIYYSQIVNDFQKGDIAEGYSVSREKKESFPLTVTSAQKNPTAFYLCASSIGGTIQYFGAGTRLSVL.

In its sample, this clone was seen once. This chain connects TRBV7-3 to TRBJ2-3, with D perhaps matching TRBD1 (5 bases). CDR1 and CDR2 (germline): SGHTA, FQGTGA. The CDR3 length is 13 residues. V was cut by 4 bases and J by 6 bases, with 11 bases left in between. CDR3 loop: CASSSEPGDTQYF. The CDR3 nucleotides are TGTGCCAGCAGCTCCGAGCCAGGGGATACGCAGTATTTT.

The chain is built from TRBV11-1 and TRBJ2-1; TRBD2 matches at 11 bases. Losses at the gene ends were 6 bases for V and 6 bases for J; bases not matched to a gene: 7. The germline V gene encodes CDR1 SGHAT and CDR2 FQDESV (reference sequence). The CDR3 consists of 15 residues. The CDR3: CASSLAGGFRNEQFF. The CDR3 nucleotides are TGTGCCAGCAGTCTAGCGGGAGGATTCCGCAATGAGCAGTTCTTC.

The chain uses TRBV6-7 and TRBJ2-7, with TRBD1 as a possible D gene (6 bases). TRBV6-7 is an open reading frame whose function is uncertain. V was shortened by 4 bases and J by 7 bases, with 26 bases between the two germline ends. This CDR3 is built from 17 residues. This CDR3 reads CASSSSLAGAPLGEQYF. In nucleotides, the CDR3 is TGTGCCAGCAGTTCCTCCCTCGCAGGGGCCCCCTTGGGTGAGCAGTACTTC.

The CDR3 DNA is TGTGCCAGCAGCTTGGCCGTTCTAGCGGGAGACAATGAGCAGTTCTTC. The encoded protein is CASSLAVLAGDNEQFF. J is TRBJ2-1 and V is TRBV5-6, with 10 positions matching TRBD2. This CDR3 has 16 residues. Germline V gene lookup returns CDR1 SGHDT and CDR2 YYEEEE. V shed 0 bases and J 5 bases; nucleotides not matched to a gene: 5.

DNA for the CDR3: TGTGCCAGCAGTTGGGGGACTTCTCGCTCCTACAATGAGCAGTTCTTC. Protein sequence: CASSWGTSRSYNEQFF. The V call is TRBV7-3, the J call TRBJ2-1; a weak D match, TRBD2 (6 bases). V lost 6 bases and J 0 bases, leaving 15 bases between the germline ends. This CDR3 is 16 amino acids long. The germline V gene encodes CDR1 SGHTA and CDR2 FQGTGA.

The gene calls are TRBV7-9 and TRBJ2-7, with D perhaps TRBD1 or TRBD2 (7 bases each). The germline gives CDR1 SEHNR, CDR2 FQNEAQ (reference sequence). The CDR3 spans 14 residues. With 3 bases removed from V and 4 bases from J, the gap between germline ends came to 13 bases. The CDR3 region is CASSFRGGPYEQYF. In DNA form, the CDR3 reads TGTGCCAGCAGCTTCAGGGGGGGACCTTACGAGCAGTACTTC. The variable domain in full, with the rest retrieved from reference TRBV7-9 and TRBJ2-7, is DTGVSQNPRHKITKRGQNVTFRCDPISEHNRLYWYRQTLGQGPEFLTYFQNEAQLEKSRLLSDRFSAERPKGSFSTLEIQRTEQGDSAMYLCASSFRGGPYEQYFGPGTRLTVT.

This chain uses TRBV5-1 with TRBJ1-6; D not resolved. Germline V gives CDR1 SGHRS, CDR2 YFSETQ. The CDR3 totals 13 residues. V was trimmed by 0 bases and J by 9 bases, leaving 7 bases between them. The CDR3 DNA reads TGCGCCAGCAGCTTGGAGGTGACTTCACCCCTCCACTTT. Protein: CASSLEVTSPLHF.

The chain has TRBV6-6 and TRBJ1-2; weak D call: TRBD1 (5 bases). The CDR3 runs 15 residues. Per germline, CDR1 MNHNY and CDR2 SVGAGI (reference sequence). The V end lost 2 bases, the J end lost 4 bases, and 14 bases lay between the germline ends. The CDR3 protein is CASSYPDSQSYGYTF. CDR3 coding DNA: TGTGCCAGCAGTTACCCCGACAGTCAATCCTATGGCTACACCTTC.

The rearrangement links TRBV7-9 to TRBJ1-1; D ambiguous. The V gene's germline CDR1 is SEHNR and CDR2 FQNEAQ (reference sequence). V gave up 3 bases and J gave up 8 bases, with 13 bases separating them. The CDR3 is 13 residues long. In DNA, the CDR3 is TGTGCCAGCAGCTTTAGGAGGGAGTTAGAAGCTTTCTTT. Translation gives CASSFRRELEAFF.